This T cell receptor (beta chain) originates from a study of blood T cell repertoires in COVID-19. Study overall: The samples span acute and convalescent COVID-19 from the United States, Italy and Spain.

Using immunoSEQ multiplex PCR, the repertoire was profiled, and TCRdb retains in-frame clones only, with some absent. The sample has around 63,000 clones, less than 75% seen once. CDR3 length equals 12 residues. Trimming cost V 7 bases and J 7 bases, with 11 bases left between them. CDR1 and CDR2 from the germline V gene are MNHEY and SVGAGI. Material: peripheral blood. This rearrangement joins TRBV6-5 to TRBJ2-1, with D maybe TRBD2 (5 bases). This receptor was taken from a woman aged 45-59 years with active or convalescent COVID-19. CDR3 protein: CASTLLENEQFF. The CDR3 bases are TGTGCCAGCACCCTACTAGAGAATGAGCAGTTCTTC.